The clone carrying this T cell receptor (beta chain) came up many times. These data originate in a study of neurological immune-mediated disorders. Source material was 2 million unsorted PBMCs, stored at -80 °C in RNAlater. CDR1 and CDR2 (germline): DFQATT, SNEGSKA (reference sequence). V trimming: 5 bases; J trimming: 8 bases; junction bases outside the gene matches: 6. The CDR3 consists of 13 residues. The authors obtained over 180 million TCR-beta sequences from 15-18 subjects per sequencing run. TCRdb called the 5' RACE reads again in MiXCR, with one record for every CDR3 protein. This table holds fewer than 85,000 distinct CDR3 sequences, approximately 5% found once.

The sequence derives from a woman in her sixties or seventies with multiple sclerosis. The sample taken for sequencing was PBMCs. This chain uses TRBV20-1 with TRBJ2-3; 11 nucleotides line up with TRBD2. The DNA for the CDR3 is TGCAGTGCTTATAGCGGGAGGGAACGTACGCAGTATTTT. Its protein is CSAYSGRERTQYF.